This T cell receptor (beta chain) emerged from a study of blood T cell repertoires in COVID-19. The table lists this clone with a count of one. Clones were read by immunoSEQ multiplex PCR, and TCRdb kept only the in-frame ones, dropping some. The sample lists roughly 220,000 clones, 75% to 85% seen once, with 7.5% to 8% in the top ten. Germline CDR1 and CDR2: SGHAT and FQNNGV. The germline V and J ends were trimmed by 5 bases and 3 bases, with 13 bases remaining between them. This CDR3 has 14 amino acids. Seattle participants joined during active infection and were tracked over time. The chain combines TRBV11-2 with TRBJ1-1, with D perhaps TRBD1 (6 bases). This TCR was sampled from a woman of 80 years or more with COVID-19, enrolled during active disease. The sample consisted of peripheral blood. Here the CDR3 reads CASSRTGLYTEAFF. CDR3 in DNA: TGTGCCAGCAGCCGAACAGGGCTATACACTGAAGCTTTCTTT. Supplemented by reference TRBV11-2 and TRBJ1-1, the full variable domain reads EAGVAQSPRYKIIEKRQSVAFWCNPISGHATLYWYQQILGQGPKLLIQFQNNGVVDDSQLPKDRFSAERLKGVDSTLKIQPAKLEDSAVYLCASSRTGLYTEAFFGQGTRLTVV.